The entry that follows covers one T cell receptor (beta chain) sequence. The V and J ends lost 3 bases and 3 bases respectively, with 18 bases between them. Germline CDR1 and CDR2: MGHRA and YSYEKL. This CDR3 is 17 amino acids long. Here immunoSEQ multiplex PCR was the method, and the copy in TCRdb shows in-frame clones only, minus some. The table shows hundreds of thousands of clones, with about 87% occurring only once. This specimen comes from a study of shared T cell receptors in the human thymus. These sequences were also reported in another study, on human thymus T cells. Per that paper: Within thymic and blood repertoires, V and J gene usage appeared to be biased.

The receptor's source is a boy in the first two years of life with a congenital heart defect. Specimen: thymocytes. This rearrangement joins TRBV4-1 to TRBJ1-5, with a possible D match to TRBD1 (6 bases). CDR3 in amino acids: CASSQKEPQGNNQPQHF. CDR3 nucleotide sequence: TGCGCCAGCAGCCAGAAGGAGCCTCAGGGGAACAATCAGCCCCAGCATTTT.